Given below is one T cell receptor beta chain in context. This clonotype was counted between two and nine times. What antigen it recognizes has not been identified. One base away there is no much larger clone; base qualities are not given. TCR beta repertoires were profiled from peripheral blood of some 13 young patients with multiple sclerosis to demonstrate the VDJtools post-analysis software. The multiple sclerosis patients were children and adolescents ranging in age from 6 to 15 years. This sample is part of a study of post-analysis software for immune sequencing data (dated by TCRdb to about 2015). For the wider study: The recorded disease courses included relapsing-remitting, secondary progressive and progressive-relapsing multiple sclerosis, and some patients had no subtype annotation. Patient repertoires were compared against 11 previously published healthy control repertoires from donors aged 6 to 25 years. A subset of samples was prepared in parallel using single-end sample barcoding, then pooled and co-amplified after Illumina adapter ligation.

From the cysteine up to the phenylalanine, the CDR3 has a length of 14 residues. Only the CDR3 DNA stays, 42 bases, in frame from base 1. Cut back by 0 bases and 0 bases, the V and J ends lie 3 bases apart. The germline V gene gives CDR1 as MGHRA and CDR2 as YSYEKL. Overall study results and their limits: Significantly lower normalized Chao1 diversity was found in multiple sclerosis patients than in controls, suggesting substantial peripheral T-cell clonal expansion. Strong co-clustering of samples prepared in the same batch was shown by direct clustering with F measure, prompting a batch-effect correction. A handful of TRBV segments, including TRBV5-6, TRBV5-1 and TRBV20-1, were significantly more frequent in patients than controls. The multiple sclerosis patient group was slightly younger than the control group.

Library preparation used PCR. The run used an Illumina HiSeq 2500. Unique molecular identifiers were incorporated into TCR beta cDNA libraries to reduce PCR and sequencing biases. Per 1 to 10 million input T cells, roughly 500,000 cDNA molecules were obtained, such that each molecule approximated one T cell. The patient libraries were prepared and sequenced using the same protocol as the earlier healthy control dataset. Samples belonging to the same batch were prepared together, multiplexed and sequenced on a shared HiSeq lane. Regarding the original processing steps: Raw barcoded reads were processed with MIGEC, and single-read molecular identifier groups were discarded before consensus assembly and CDR3 extraction. Clonotype tables were post-analysed with VDJtools, and diversity was normalized by down-sampling all datasets to the smallest sample size. In repertoire overlap clustering, CDR3 amino acid sequences, but not nucleotide sequences, were matched to correct batch-related cross-sample contamination. TCRdb reanalyzed the raw reads on its own, using fastp at Q25 for trimming and MiXCR for clone calling, and kept in-frame beta chains. Rows matching on CDR3 protein sequence are summarized as one entry with the most common DNA and genes. TCRdb, not the original authors, processed these V and J calls. The sample contains hundreds of thousands of distinct CDR3 sequences, approximately 59% of them found a single time. About 11% of the sample rests with the top ten.

The rearrangement joined TRBV4-1 to TRBJ1-5, with the D segment identity uncertain. This receptor was identified in a girl aged 2 to 10 with multiple sclerosis. The sequencing input was blood. Read as DNA, the sequence is TGCGCCAGCAGCCAAGATGGTAGCAATCAGCCCCAGCATTTT. The resulting protein is CASSQDGSNQPQHF.